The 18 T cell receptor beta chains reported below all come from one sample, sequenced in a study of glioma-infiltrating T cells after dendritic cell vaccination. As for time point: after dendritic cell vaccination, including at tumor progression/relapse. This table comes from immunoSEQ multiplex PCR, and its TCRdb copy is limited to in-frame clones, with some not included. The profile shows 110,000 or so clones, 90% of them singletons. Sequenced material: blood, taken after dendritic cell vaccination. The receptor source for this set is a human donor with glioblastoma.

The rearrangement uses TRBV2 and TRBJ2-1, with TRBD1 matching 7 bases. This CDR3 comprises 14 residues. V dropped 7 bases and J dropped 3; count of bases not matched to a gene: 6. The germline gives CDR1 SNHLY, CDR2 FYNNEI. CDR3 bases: TGTGCCAGCACATGGGACAGCCGCTACAATGAGCAGTTCTTC. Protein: CASTWDSRYNEQFF.

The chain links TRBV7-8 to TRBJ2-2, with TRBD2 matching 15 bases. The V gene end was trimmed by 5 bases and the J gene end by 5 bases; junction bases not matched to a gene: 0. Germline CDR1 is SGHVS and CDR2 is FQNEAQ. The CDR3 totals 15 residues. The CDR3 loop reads CASSGLAGGTGELFF. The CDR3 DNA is TGTGCCAGCAGCGGACTAGCGGGGGGGACCGGGGAGCTGTTTTTT.

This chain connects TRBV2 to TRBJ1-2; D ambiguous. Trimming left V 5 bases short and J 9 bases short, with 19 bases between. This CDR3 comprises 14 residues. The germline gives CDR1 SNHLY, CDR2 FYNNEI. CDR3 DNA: TGTGCCAGCAGTACCTACTCTCGGGGAGCTAGCTACACCTTC. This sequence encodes CASSTYSRGASYTF.

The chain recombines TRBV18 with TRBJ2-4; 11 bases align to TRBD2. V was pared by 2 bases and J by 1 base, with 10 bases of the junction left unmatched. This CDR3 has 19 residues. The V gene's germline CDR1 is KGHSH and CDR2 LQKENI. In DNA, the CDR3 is TGTGCCAGCTCACCAACCGGGACTAGCGGCGTGGGCGCCAAAAACATTCAGTACTTC. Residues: CASSPTGTSGVGAKNIQYF.

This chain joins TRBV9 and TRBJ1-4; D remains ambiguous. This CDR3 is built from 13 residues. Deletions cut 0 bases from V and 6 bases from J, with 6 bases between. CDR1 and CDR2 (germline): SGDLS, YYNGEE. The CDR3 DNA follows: TGTGCCAGCAGCGTAGGGCCAGATGAAAAACTGTTTTTT. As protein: CASSVGPDEKLFF.

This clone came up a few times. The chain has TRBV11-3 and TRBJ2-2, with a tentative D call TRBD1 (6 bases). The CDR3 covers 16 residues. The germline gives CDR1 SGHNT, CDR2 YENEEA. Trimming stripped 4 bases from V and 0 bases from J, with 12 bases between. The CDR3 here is CASSSKQGTNTGELFF. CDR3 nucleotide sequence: TGTGCCAGCAGCTCAAAGCAGGGGACGAACACCGGGGAGCTGTTTTTT.

CDR3 coding DNA: TGCAGTGCCGACAGGGGTTATGGCTACACCTTC. Translating gives CSADRGYGYTF. The chain couples TRBV20-1 to TRBJ1-2; 8 bases agree with TRBD1. The CDR3 is made up of 11 amino acids. Germline loops: CDR1 DFQATT, CDR2 SNEGSKA (reference sequence). The junction had 2 bases not matched to a gene; V was cut back by 6 bases and J by 5 bases.

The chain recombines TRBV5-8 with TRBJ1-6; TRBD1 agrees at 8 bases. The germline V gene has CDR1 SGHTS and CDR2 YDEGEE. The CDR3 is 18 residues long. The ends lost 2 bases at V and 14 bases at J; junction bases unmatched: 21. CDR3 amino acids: CASSFPPVGAGGDFSLHF. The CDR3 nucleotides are TGTGCCAGCAGCTTTCCCCCAGTGGGGGCAGGGGGCGATTTCTCCCTCCACTTT.

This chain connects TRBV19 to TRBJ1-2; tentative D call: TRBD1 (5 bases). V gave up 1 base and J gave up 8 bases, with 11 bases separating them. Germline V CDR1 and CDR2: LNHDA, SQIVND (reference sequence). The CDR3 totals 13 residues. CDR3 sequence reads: CASSIGRAGGYTF. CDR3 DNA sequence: TGTGCCAGTAGTATAGGCAGGGCGGGGGGCTACACCTTC.

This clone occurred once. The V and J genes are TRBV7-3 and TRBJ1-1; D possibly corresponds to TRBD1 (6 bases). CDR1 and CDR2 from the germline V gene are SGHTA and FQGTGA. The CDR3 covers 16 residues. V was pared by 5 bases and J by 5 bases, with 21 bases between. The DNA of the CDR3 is TGTGCCAGCAGCAGGGGTCCTAGGGACATTGGGACTGAAGCTTTCTTT. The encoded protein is CASSRGPRDIGTEAFF.

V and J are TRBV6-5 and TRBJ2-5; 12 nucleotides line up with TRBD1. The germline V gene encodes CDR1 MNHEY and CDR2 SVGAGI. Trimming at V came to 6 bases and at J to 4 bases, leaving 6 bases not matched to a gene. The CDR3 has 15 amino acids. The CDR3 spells CASSKGQGAGETQYF. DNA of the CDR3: TGTGCCAGCAGCAAGGGACAGGGGGCTGGAGAGACCCAGTACTTC.

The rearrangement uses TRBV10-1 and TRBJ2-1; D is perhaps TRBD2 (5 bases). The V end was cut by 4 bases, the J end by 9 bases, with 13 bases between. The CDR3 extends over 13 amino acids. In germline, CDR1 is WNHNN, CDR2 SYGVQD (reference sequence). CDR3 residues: CASSALIEGEQFF. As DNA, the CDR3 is TGCGCCAGCAGTGCTCTCATCGAGGGTGAGCAGTTCTTC.

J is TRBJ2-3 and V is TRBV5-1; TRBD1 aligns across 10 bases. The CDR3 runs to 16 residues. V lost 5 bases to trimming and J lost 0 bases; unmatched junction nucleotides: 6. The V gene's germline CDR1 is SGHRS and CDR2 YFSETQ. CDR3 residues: CASSSTGQGSTDTQYF. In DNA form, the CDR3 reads TGCGCCAGCAGTAGTACGGGACAGGGGAGCACAGATACGCAGTATTTT.

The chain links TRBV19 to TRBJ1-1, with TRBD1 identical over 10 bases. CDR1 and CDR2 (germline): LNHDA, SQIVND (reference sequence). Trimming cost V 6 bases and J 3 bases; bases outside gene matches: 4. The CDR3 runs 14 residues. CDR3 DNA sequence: TGTGCCAGTAGGGGCGGACAGGGGGACACTGAAGCTTTCTTT. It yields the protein CASRGGQGDTEAFF.

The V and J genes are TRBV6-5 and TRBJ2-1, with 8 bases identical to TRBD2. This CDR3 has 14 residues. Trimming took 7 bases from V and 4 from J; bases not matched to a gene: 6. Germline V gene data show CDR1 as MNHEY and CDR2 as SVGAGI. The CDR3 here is CASNYREGYNEQFF. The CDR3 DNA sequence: TGTGCCAGCAACTACCGGGAGGGATACAATGAGCAGTTCTTC.

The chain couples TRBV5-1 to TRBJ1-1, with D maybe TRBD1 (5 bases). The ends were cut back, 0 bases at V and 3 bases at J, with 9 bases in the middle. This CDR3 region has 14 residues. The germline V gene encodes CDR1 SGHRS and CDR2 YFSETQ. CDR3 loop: CASSLDRWDTEAFF. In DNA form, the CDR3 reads TGCGCCAGCAGCTTGGACAGGTGGGACACTGAAGCTTTCTTT.

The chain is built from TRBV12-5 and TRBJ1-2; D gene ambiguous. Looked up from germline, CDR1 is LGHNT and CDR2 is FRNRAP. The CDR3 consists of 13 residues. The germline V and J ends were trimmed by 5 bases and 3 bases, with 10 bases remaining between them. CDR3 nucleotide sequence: TGTGCTAGTGGTCCCCCGGAGGACTATGGCTACACCTTC. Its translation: CASGPPEDYGYTF.

The CDR3 reads CTSSQWTGVDYGYTF. The CDR3 nucleotides read TGCACCAGCAGCCAATGGACAGGGGTTGACTATGGCTACACCTTC. V gene TRBV1 combines with J gene TRBJ1-2; the DNA was not compared with TRBD1, the D call given in the table. TRBV1 is a pseudogene locus. The CDR3 has 15 residues.